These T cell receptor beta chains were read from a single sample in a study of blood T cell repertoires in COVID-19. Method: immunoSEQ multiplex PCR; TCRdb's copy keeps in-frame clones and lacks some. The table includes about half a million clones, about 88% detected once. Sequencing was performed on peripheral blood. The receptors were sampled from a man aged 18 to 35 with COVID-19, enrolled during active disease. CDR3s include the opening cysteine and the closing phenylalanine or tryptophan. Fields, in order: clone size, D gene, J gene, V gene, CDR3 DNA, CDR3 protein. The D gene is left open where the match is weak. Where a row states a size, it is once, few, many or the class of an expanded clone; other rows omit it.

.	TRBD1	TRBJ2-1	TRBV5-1	TGCGCCAGCAGCAAGGGACAGGGAAACAATGAGCAGTTCTTC	CASSKGQGNNEQFF
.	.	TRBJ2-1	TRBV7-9	TGTGCCAGCAGCAGGGGGCGGGAACGCGATGAGCAGTTCTTC	CASSRGRERDEQFF
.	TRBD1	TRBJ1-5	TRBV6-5	TGTGCCAGCAGTTACAGGGGGCAGGATCAGCCCCAGCATTTT	CASSYRGQDQPQHF
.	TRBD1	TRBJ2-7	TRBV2	TGTGCCAGCAGCACTGAGGGACAGGGGGACTACGAGCAGTACTTC	CASSTEGQGDYEQYF
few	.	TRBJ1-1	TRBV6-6	TGTGCCAGCAGGACAGAGGCGAACACTGAAGCTTTCTTT	CASRTEANTEAFF
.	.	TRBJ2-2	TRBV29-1	TGCAGCGTTGAGTCGGAGTCGAACACCGGGGAGCTGTTTTTT	CSVESESNTGELFF
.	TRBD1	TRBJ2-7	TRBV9	TGTGCCAGCAGCGGGGACAGGGGGCACGAGCAGTACTTC	CASSGDRGHEQYF
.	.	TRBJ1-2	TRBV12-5	TGTGCTAGTGGTTTGGTCCCGGGACATAACTATGGCTACACCTTC	CASGLVPGHNYGYTF
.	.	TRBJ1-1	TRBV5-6	TGTGCCAGCAGCCCCGATGGGGGCAGGGATAACACTGAAGCTTTCTTT	CASSPDGGRDNTEAFF
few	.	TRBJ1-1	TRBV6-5	TGTGCCAGCAGTCACCCCACGGGGGGAGCTAATGAAGCTTTCTTT	CASSHPTGGANEAFF
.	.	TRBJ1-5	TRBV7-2	TGTGCCAGCAGCTGCCGGGACACCCTCCCTTGCCCTCCCTTGCCCCAGCATTTT	CASSCRDTLPCPPLPQHF
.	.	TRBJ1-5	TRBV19	TGTGCCAGTAGTAGGGACACCCTATACCATTTT	CASSRDTLYHF
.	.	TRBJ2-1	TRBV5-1	TGCGCCAGCAGCTATTCCCAGGGACTGGCGAGTCATGAGCAGTTCTTC	CASSYSQGLASHEQFF
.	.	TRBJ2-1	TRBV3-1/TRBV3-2	TGTGCCAGCAGCCAAGATCCCTCTTCCTACAATGAGCAGTTCTTC	CASSQDPSSYNEQFF
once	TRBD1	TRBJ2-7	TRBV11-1	TGTGCCAGCAGCTTGAGGGGGCCCTACGAGCAGTACTTC	CASSLRGPYEQYF
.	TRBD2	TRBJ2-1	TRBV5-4	TGTGCCAGCAGCCTCACTAGCGGGGGGCCAAAGAATGAGCAGTTCTTC	CASSLTSGGPKNEQFF
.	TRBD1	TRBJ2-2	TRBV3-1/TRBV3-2	TGTGCCAGCAGCCCCCGGGACAGGGGAGTCGAGCTGTTTTTT	CASSPRDRGVELFF
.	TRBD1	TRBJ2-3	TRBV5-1	TGCGCCAGCAACTCTCGAGGGACAGGTACAGATACGCAGTATTTT	CASNSRGTGTDTQYF
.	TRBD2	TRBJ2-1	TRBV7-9	TGTGCCAGCAGCCTGGGACTAAGAGACAATGAGCAGTTCTTC	CASSLGLRDNEQFF
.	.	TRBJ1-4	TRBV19	TGTGCCAGTACCACCACGAGGAAGAATGAAAAACTGTTTTTT	CASTTTRKNEKLFF